The 12 T cell receptor beta chains in this list originate from one sample, sequenced in a study of blood T cell repertoires in COVID-19. Method: immunoSEQ multiplex PCR; TCRdb's copy keeps in-frame clones and lacks some. The sample comprises some 150,000 clones, 80% to 90% of which are singletons, and roughly 7.2% rests with the top ten. The specimen sequenced was peripheral blood. The receptors come from a woman in her fifties or sixties in a cohort sampled during active or convalescent COVID-19.

This chain links TRBV4-3 with TRBJ2-7, with TRBD2 matching 8 bases. Per germline, CDR1 LGHNA and CDR2 YSLEER. CDR3 length: 18 amino acids. Unmatched junction bases numbered 12, after V lost 0 bases and J lost 2 bases. CDR3 residues: CASSQDLFGGDWAYEQYF. The CDR3 DNA reads as TGCGCCAGCAGCCAAGATCTGTTCGGGGGGGATTGGGCCTACGAGCAGTACTTC.

The chain is built from TRBV20-1 and TRBJ2-7; D unresolved. The CDR3 runs 11 residues. Looked up from germline, CDR1 is DFQATT and CDR2 is SNEGSKA (reference sequence). Trimming removed 3 bases from V and 6 bases from J, with 9 bases in between. This CDR3 is CSARTRSEQYF. CDR3 nucleotides: TGCAGTGCTAGGACGAGGAGCGAGCAGTACTTC.

The CDR3 loop is CATSDSGTLQYF. The CDR3 coding sequence is TGTGCCACCAGTGATTCCGGGACATTGCAGTACTTC. This chain uses TRBV24-1 with TRBJ2-7, with D possibly TRBD1 on 6 matching bases. The CDR3 loop spans 12 amino acids. From germline, CDR1 is KGHDR and CDR2 SFDVKD. Trimming stripped 2 bases from V and 9 bases from J, with 10 bases between.

This rearrangement joins TRBV4-3 to TRBJ2-3; TRBD2 matches at 8 bases. CDR1 is LGHNA, CDR2 YSLEER, per germline. V lost 0 bases, J lost 4 bases, and 12 bases stayed unmatched. CDR3 length: 18 amino acids. CDR3 in amino acids: CASSQERMGGGISDTQYF. The CDR3 DNA is TGCGCCAGCAGCCAAGAAAGGATGGGCGGGGGGATCTCAGATACGCAGTATTTT.

V gene TRBV7-6 combines with J gene TRBJ2-1, with 13 bases that match TRBD2. Unmatched junction bases numbered 1, after V lost 1 base and J lost 4 bases. From germline, CDR1 is SGHVS and CDR2 FNYEAQ. The CDR3 totals 16 residues. CDR3 sequence reads: CASSLVTSGGYNEQFF. In DNA form, the CDR3 reads TGTGCCAGCAGCTTAGTGACTAGCGGGGGGTACAATGAGCAGTTCTTC. Full variable domain (rest looked up from reference TRBV7-6 and TRBJ2-1): GAGVSQSPRYKVTKRGQDVALRCDPISGHVSLYWYRQALGQGPEFLTYFNYEAQQDKSGLPNDRFSAERPEGSISTLTIQRTEQRDSAMYRCASSLVTSGGYNEQFFGPGTRLTVL.

This clone was found a few times. The J gene is TRBJ2-6, the V gene TRBV5-6; no clear D. V was cut by 2 bases and J by 0 bases, with 6 bases left in between. The V gene's germline CDR1 is SGHDT and CDR2 YYEEEE. The CDR3 sequence is 15 residues long. CDR3 loop: CASSFRSSGANVLTF. CDR3 coding DNA: TGTGCCAGCAGCTTCCGTTCCTCTGGGGCCAACGTCCTGACTTTC.

The chain's CDR3 is CASSRDSQGLVKLFF. Written as DNA, the CDR3 is TGTGCCAGCAGTCGGGACAGCCAGGGGCTTGTAAAACTGTTTTTT. The J gene is TRBJ1-4, the V gene TRBV6-6, with TRBD1 matching over 7 bases. This CDR3 has 15 amino acids. After removal of 5 bases from V and 10 bases from J, the junction contained 13 bases not matched to a gene. CDR1 is MNHNY and CDR2 is SVGAGI in the germline V gene (reference sequence).

This chain links TRBV5-1 with TRBJ1-1; no firm D call. CDR1 is SGHRS and CDR2 is YFSETQ in the germline V gene. This CDR3 comprises 14 residues. Trimming left V 4 bases short and J 0 bases short, with 10 bases between. CDR3 sequence (DNA): TGCGCCAGCAGCCTGAGGGCAGTGAACACTGAAGCTTTCTTT. Amino acids: CASSLRAVNTEAFF.

The chain employs TRBV12-3 or TRBV12-4 and TRBJ2-7; unclear D gene. V lost 0 bases, J lost 4 bases, and 4 bases lay in between. The CDR3 sequence is 12 residues long. DNA of the CDR3: TGTGCCAGCAGTTTAGCGCTATACGAGCAGTACTTC. The encoded protein is CASSLALYEQYF.

The CDR3 reads CASSTPSGGIPPDTQYF. The CDR3 coding sequence is TGTGCCAGCAGTACGCCTAGCGGGGGGATACCACCAGATACGCAGTATTTT. This rearrangement joins TRBV2 to TRBJ2-3; TRBD2 matches 11 bases. Unmatched junction bases numbered 11, after V lost 5 bases and J lost 4 bases. In germline, CDR1 is SNHLY, CDR2 FYNNEI. This CDR3 is 17 amino acids long. Complete variable domain (other parts from reference TRBV2 and TRBJ2-3): EPEVTQTPSHQVTQMGQEVILRCVPISNHLYFYWYRQILGQKVEFLVSFYNNEISEKSEIFDDQFSVERPDGSNFTLKIRSTKLEDSAMYFCASSTPSGGIPPDTQYFGPGTRLTVL.

The chain recombines TRBV7-9 with TRBJ2-1; TRBD2 is a possible D gene (5 bases). Looked up from germline, CDR1 is SEHNR and CDR2 is FQNEAQ (reference sequence). The CDR3 is 12 residues long. Trimming pared 5 bases from V and 10 bases from J, leaving 12 bases between. DNA for the CDR3: TGTGCCAGCAGCCGGGGTGTTGGGGAGCAGTTCTTC. This sequence encodes CASSRGVGEQFF.

This clone occurred a few times. This chain links TRBV4-3 with TRBJ1-6; TRBD1 is a possible D gene (6 bases). Germline V gene lookup returns CDR1 LGHNA and CDR2 YSLEER. V was shortened by 1 base and J by 9 bases, with 13 bases between the two germline ends. The CDR3 is made up of 15 amino acids. DNA of the CDR3: TGCGCCAGCAGCCAAGGTGCGGGGGCAAGTTCACCCCTCCACTTT. This encodes CASSQGAGASSPLHF.